Listed here are 22 T cell receptor beta chains from one sample, sequenced in a study of siplizumab effects on memory and regulatory T cells. Clones were read by immunoSEQ multiplex PCR, and TCRdb kept only the in-frame ones, dropping some. The sample lists about 50,000 clones, roughly 87% occurring once. Material: naive CD8+ T cells sorted from blood. Every receptor here comes from a human donor in good health.

The chain combines TRBV19 with TRBJ1-1, with 7 bases matching TRBD1. Unmatched junction bases numbered 5, after V lost 5 bases and J lost 8 bases. Germline V CDR1 and CDR2: LNHDA, SQIVND (reference sequence). The CDR3 covers 12 residues. The CDR3 DNA reads as TGTGCCAGTAGTCTACCGGGACAGGAAGCTTTCTTT. Protein: CASSLPGQEAFF.

The J gene is TRBJ2-1, the V gene TRBV10-2; TRBD1 agrees at 8 bases. This CDR3 is built from 16 residues. The germline CDR1 and CDR2 sequences are WSHSY and SAAADI. V was clipped by 2 bases and J by 0 bases; unmatched bases: 3. The CDR3 protein is CASSEGRGLSYNEQFF. CDR3 in DNA: TGCGCCAGCAGTGAGGGCAGGGGGCTCTCCTACAATGAGCAGTTCTTC.

This sequence joins TRBV27 and TRBJ1-6; 8 bases fit TRBD1. Germline loops: CDR1 MNHEY, CDR2 SMNVEV (reference sequence). The CDR3 spans 14 residues. After removal of 5 bases from V and 7 bases from J, the junction contained 4 bases not matched to a gene. The CDR3 DNA reads as TGTGCCAGCAGTCGGACAGGGTTGAATTCACCCCTCCACTTT. Translating gives CASSRTGLNSPLHF.

The chain carries TRBV2 and TRBJ2-1, with a possible D match to TRBD2 (6 bases). Trimming pared 8 bases from V and 6 bases from J, leaving 17 bases between. This CDR3 spans 14 amino acids. Germline V gene sequence: CDR1 SNHLY, CDR2 FYNNEI. The CDR3 loop reads CASLGLPEANEQFF. The CDR3 DNA follows: TGTGCCAGCCTTGGACTACCCGAGGCCAATGAGCAGTTCTTC.

The rearrangement joins TRBV7-6 to TRBJ2-2; the D is unclear. The CDR3 has 14 residues. Deletions cut 2 bases from V and 7 bases from J, with 11 bases between. CDR1 and CDR2 (germline): SGHVS, FNYEAQ. CDR3 region: CASSLLLGGGELFF. The DNA for the CDR3 is TGTGCCAGCAGCTTACTTCTTGGTGGCGGGGAGCTGTTTTTT.

The chain recombines TRBV2 with TRBJ1-2; D unresolved. Per the germline V gene, CDR1 is SNHLY and CDR2 is FYNNEI. This CDR3 comprises 10 residues. Deletions cut 7 bases from V and 5 bases from J, with 5 bases between. The CDR3 sequence: CASTGYGYTF. CDR3 nucleotides: TGTGCCAGCACGGGATATGGCTACACCTTC.

The V call is TRBV27, the J call TRBJ1-2; D is unresolved. CDR1 MNHEY and CDR2 SMNVEV come from the germline V gene (reference sequence). V shed 4 bases and J shed 3 bases, with 15 bases lying between them. The CDR3 consists of 15 residues. DNA of the CDR3: TGTGCCAGCAGTTCGACCACGGACTGGGACTATGGCTACACCTTC. Translating gives CASSSTTDWDYGYTF.

The gene calls are TRBV2 and TRBJ2-1; D is uncertain. The V gene's germline CDR1 is SNHLY and CDR2 FYNNEI. V lost 2 bases and J 0 bases, leaving 8 bases between the germline ends. This CDR3 spans 15 amino acids. The DNA of the CDR3 is TGTGCCAGCAGTGAATCCCTGGGCTCCTACAATGAGCAGTTCTTC. Translation gives CASSESLGSYNEQFF.

The rearrangement joins TRBV6-1 to TRBJ1-5, with D tentatively TRBD1 (6 bases). V was pared by 2 bases and J by 3 bases, with 14 bases between. The CDR3 totals 16 residues. The V gene's germline CDR1 is MNHNS and CDR2 SASEGT. CDR3 sequence reads: CASSELTGNPNQPQHF. The CDR3 DNA sequence: TGTGCCAGCAGTGAACTCACAGGGAATCCCAATCAGCCCCAGCATTTT.

The gene calls are TRBV27 and TRBJ2-5, with TRBD2 matching over 13 bases. The CDR3 length is 15 residues. Germline CDR1 reads MNHEY; CDR2 reads SMNVEV (reference sequence). V lost 6 bases, J lost 5 bases, and 6 bases stayed unmatched. The chain's CDR3 is CASSPGLAGAETQYF. In nucleotides, the CDR3 is TGTGCCAGCAGCCCAGGACTAGCGGGAGCCGAGACCCAGTACTTC.

V is TRBV7-6 and J is TRBJ1-5; no reliable D call. The germline V and J ends were trimmed by 2 bases and 3 bases, with 11 bases remaining between them. This CDR3 comprises 15 residues. CDR1 is SGHVS, CDR2 FNYEAQ, per germline. CDR3 in amino acids: CASSLLVTVNQPQHF. The CDR3 bases are TGTGCCAGCAGCTTATTGGTCACAGTCAATCAGCCCCAGCATTTT.

This chain links TRBV5-4 with TRBJ2-1; D is uncertain. CDR3 length equals 12 residues. CDR1 and CDR2 (germline): SGHNT, YYREEE (reference sequence). V shed 0 bases and J shed 4 bases, with 2 bases lying between them. This CDR3 is CASSLAYNEQFF. The CDR3, as DNA: TGTGCCAGCAGCTTGGCATACAATGAGCAGTTCTTC.

This clone was found once. The chain recombines TRBV5-1 with TRBJ2-5; 8 bases align to TRBD2. V lost 7 bases, J lost 3 bases, and 5 bases stayed unmatched. In germline, CDR1 is SGHRS, CDR2 YFSETQ. CDR3 length: 13 amino acids. Here the CDR3 reads CASVLSGEETQYF. The CDR3 DNA is TGCGCCAGCGTCCTTAGCGGGGAAGAGACCCAGTACTTC.

V and J are TRBV19 and TRBJ2-7; TRBD1 matches 7 bases. V shed 5 bases, J shed 5 bases, and the junction held 15 bases outside the gene matches. Germline CDR1 reads LNHDA; CDR2 reads SQIVND (reference sequence). The CDR3 sequence is 16 residues long. The CDR3 DNA sequence: TGTGCCAGTAGTCCCTGGGGGAGACAGGGCCTCGACGAGCAGTACTTC. The encoded protein is CASSPWGRQGLDEQYF.

V and J are TRBV7-9 and TRBJ2-7; no firm D call. Trimming took 3 bases from V and 2 from J, leaving 8 bases between them. CDR1 is SEHNR and CDR2 is FQNEAQ in the germline V gene (reference sequence). The CDR3 covers 13 residues. The CDR3 sequence is CASSLGSPYEQYF. Here the CDR3 DNA reads TGTGCCAGCAGCTTGGGGTCTCCCTACGAGCAGTACTTC.

The rearrangement joins TRBV27 to TRBJ2-7; tentatively, D is TRBD1 (5 bases). CDR3 size: 14 residues. V was clipped by 2 bases and J by 2 bases, with 10 bases between them. Germline V gives CDR1 MNHEY, CDR2 SMNVEV (reference sequence). CDR3 region: CASSLVGRTYEQYF. The CDR3 nucleotides read TGTGCCAGCAGTTTAGTGGGGCGGACCTACGAGCAGTACTTC.

The V call is TRBV10-3, the J call TRBJ2-1; TRBD2 matches 12 bases. The CDR3 consists of 19 residues. Germline trimming cut 10 bases from V and 5 bases from J; bases unmatched to any gene: 21. CDR1 and CDR2 (germline): ENHRY, SYGVKD. The CDR3 DNA is TGTGCCACCAACCCGGTATTTTCTAGCGGGAGGGCGTTAAACAATGAGCAGTTCTTC. Translating gives CATNPVFSSGRALNNEQFF.

J is TRBJ2-1 and V is TRBV7-8; TRBD2 matches at 11 bases. The CDR3 has 17 amino acids. Per germline, CDR1 SGHVS and CDR2 FQNEAQ. With V trimmed by 5 bases and J by 10 bases, 16 bases remained unmatched. The CDR3 reads CASSTRTSGLSTDEQFF. The CDR3 DNA is TGTGCCAGCAGCACCAGGACTAGCGGGCTCTCGACCGACGAGCAGTTCTTC.

This rearrangement joins TRBV6-5 to TRBJ2-5, with 8 bases identical to TRBD2. The V gene end was trimmed by 2 bases and the J gene end by 4 bases; junction bases not matched to a gene: 6. CDR1 is MNHEY, CDR2 SVGAGI, per germline. The CDR3 has 15 amino acids. CDR3 nucleotide sequence: TGTGCCAGCAGTTACAGCGGGGGCGCTGGAGAGACCCAGTACTTC. Its translation: CASSYSGGAGETQYF.

The chain recombines TRBV13 with TRBJ1-1, with D tentatively TRBD1 (5 bases). CDR3 size: 14 residues. V was shortened by 1 base and J by 1 base, with 7 bases between the two germline ends. Germline CDR1 and CDR2: PRHDT and FYEKMQ (reference sequence). CDR3 DNA: TGTGCCAGCAGCTTAGTGGACAAGAACACTGAAGCTTTCTTT. Protein product: CASSLVDKNTEAFF.

The V and J genes are TRBV7-9 and TRBJ2-7; a weak D match, TRBD2 (6 bases). This CDR3 comprises 17 residues. V was clipped by 6 bases and J by 6 bases, with 27 bases between them. Germline V lookup: CDR1 SEHNR, CDR2 FQNEAQ (reference sequence). The CDR3: CASSVASSELFLAEQYF. The CDR3 DNA follows: TGTGCCAGCAGTGTTGCTTCTAGCGAGCTATTCCTAGCCGAGCAGTACTTC.

CDR3 DNA: TGTGCCAGCAGCTTAGCGTCTGGAGCACGTGTCGGGGAGCTGTTTTTT. Protein product: CASSLASGARVGELFF. The gene calls are TRBV13 and TRBJ2-2; the D is unclear. This CDR3 has 16 residues. Germline values: CDR1 PRHDT, CDR2 FYEKMQ (reference sequence). V was trimmed by 1 base and J by 7 bases, leaving 16 bases between them.